A selection of T cell receptor beta chains follows, all from one sample in a study of blood T cell repertoires in COVID-19. Sequencing was performed with immunoSEQ multiplex PCR; in TCRdb, only in-frame clones are kept and a portion is missing. The sample gives around 260,000 clones, 80% to 90% of which show up once; 4% to 5% is in the top ten. Sequenced sample: peripheral blood. All receptors come from a man between 60 and 75 years old with acute or convalescent COVID-19. The CDR3 runs from the conserved cysteine through the conserved F or W. A D gene is named only where the DNA matches it firmly. Where a row states a size, it is once, few, many or the class of an expanded clone; other rows omit it.

j_call | d_call | v_call | clone_size | cdr3_nt | cdr3_aa
TRBJ2-2 | . | TRBV4-2 | once | TGTGCCAGCAGCCAAGCCTGGGCTAACACCGGGGAGCTGTTTTTT | CASSQAWANTGELFF
TRBJ2-7 | TRBD2 | TRBV20-1 | . | TGCAGTGCTAGTATAGCGGGAGTCTGGGAGCAGTACTTC | CSASIAGVWEQYF
TRBJ1-1 | . | TRBV14 | few | TGTGCCAGCAGCCAAGAGATCGGGAGGGCTGAAGCTTTCTTT | CASSQEIGRAEAFF
TRBJ2-1 | . | TRBV5-6 | . | TGTGCCAGCAGCTTGTGGGCGAGCTCCTACAATGAGCAGTTCTTC | CASSLWASSYNEQFF
TRBJ1-5 | TRBD1 | TRBV28 | . | TGTGCCAGCAGTGCCGGGACAGCCTCCCATAGCAATCAGCCCCAGCATTTT | CASSAGTASHSNQPQHF
TRBJ2-3 | . | TRBV24-1 | . | TGTGCCACCAGTGGCGGGCTAGCTAGCACAGATACGCAGTATTTT | CATSGGLASTDTQYF
TRBJ1-5 | TRBD1 | TRBV18 | . | TGTGCCAGCTCAGGTGACAGGGGTCGTTATCAGCCCCAGCATTTT | CASSGDRGRYQPQHF
TRBJ2-2 | . | TRBV5-1 | . | TGCGCCAGCAGCTCCGACACCCTCACCGGGGAGCTGTTTTTT | CASSSDTLTGELFF
TRBJ2-2 | TRBD1 | TRBV6-4 | . | TGTGCCAGCAGTGCCGGGACAGGGAACACCGGGGAGCTGTTTTTT | CASSAGTGNTGELFF
TRBJ2-1 | TRBD2 | TRBV27 | . | TGTGCCTCGGCTAGCGGGAGTTATGAGCAGTTCTTC | CASASGSYEQFF
TRBJ1-2 | . | TRBV24-1 | . | TGTGCCACCAGTGGTAACAACGAACCTGGCTACACCTTC | CATSGNNEPGYTF
TRBJ1-1 | . | TRBV7-9 | . | TGTGCCAGCAGCCGGGGTACGCCGAACACTGAAGCTTTCTTT | CASSRGTPNTEAFF
TRBJ2-7 | TRBD2 | TRBV2 | . | TGTGCCAGCATGAGGGGAAACGTTCTAGCGGGAGTTTATTACGAGCAGTACTTC | CASMRGNVLAGVYYEQYF
TRBJ2-1 | TRBD2 | TRBV5-1 | . | TGCGCCAGCAGCTCGGGGGCCGGGACTAGCGGGAGGAATGAGCAGTTCTTC | CASSSGAGTSGRNEQFF
TRBJ2-3 | . | TRBV19 | . | TGTGCCAGTAAACTCGCTTTTAGCACAGATACGCAGTATTTT | CASKLAFSTDTQYF
TRBJ2-7 | TRBD1 | TRBV2 | . | TGTGCCAGCGAGGGACAGGGAACCTACGAGCAGTACTTC | CASEGQGTYEQYF
TRBJ2-1 | . | TRBV18 | . | TGTGCCAGCTCACCACTAGCGGGACAGGGACACAATGAGCAGTTCTTC | CASSPLAGQGHNEQFF
TRBJ2-3 | TRBD2 | TRBV7-9 | few | TGTGCCAGCAGTCATCTAGCGGGGGTTGATACGCAGTATTTT | CASSHLAGVDTQYF
TRBJ1-2 | . | TRBV20-1 | . | TGCAGGGCACAGTATGGCTACACCTTC | CRAQYGYTF
TRBJ2-7 | TRBD1 | TRBV6-1 | few | TGTGCCAGCAGTGAATGGGCAGGGGGCGCAACCTACGAGCAGTACTTC | CASSEWAGGATYEQYF
TRBJ2-1 | TRBD1 | TRBV9 | . | TGTGCCAGCAGCGTATTAACAGGGGGACCCTACAATGAGCAGTTCTTC | CASSVLTGGPYNEQFF
TRBJ2-7 | TRBD2 | TRBV2 | . | TGTGCCAGCGCTAATCAGCGGGGGTTCTACGAGCAGTACTTC | CASANQRGFYEQYF